This T cell receptor (beta chain) was sequenced during a study of blood T cell repertoires in COVID-19. The CDR3 extends over 13 amino acids. V dropped 5 bases and J dropped 7 bases, with 12 bases sitting between them. Here immunoSEQ multiplex PCR was the method, and the copy in TCRdb shows in-frame clones only, minus some. The sample holds some 150,000 clones, around 87% seen once. The sample comprised peripheral blood. This clonotype originated in a man aged 50-59 years with active COVID-19. The J gene is TRBJ2-1, the V gene TRBV12-3 or TRBV12-4, with D possibly matching TRBD2 (5 bases). CDR3 protein: CASSPEGLNEQFF. The CDR3 coding sequence is TGTGCCAGCAGTCCAGAGGGTTTGAATGAGCAGTTCTTC.